This T cell receptor beta chain appears in the sequencing data of a study of blood T cell repertoires in COVID-19. Trimming removed 6 bases from V and 0 bases from J; junction bases left unmatched: 4. Germline V gives CDR1 LGHNT, CDR2 FRNRAP. This CDR3 spans 15 amino acids. Generated by immunoSEQ multiplex PCR, the TCRdb table keeps only in-frame clones and is missing some. The sample holds approximately 300,000 clones, more than 75% seen once. This TCR was sampled from a man aged 50 to 60 with active or convalescent COVID-19. Sequencing was done on a sample of peripheral blood. V usage is TRBV12-5 and J usage is TRBJ2-1; TRBD2 aligns across 8 bases. The CDR3 region has the DNA TGTGCTAGTGGACACAGCGGGAGCTCCTACAATGAGCAGTTCTTC. Translation gives CASGHSGSSYNEQFF.